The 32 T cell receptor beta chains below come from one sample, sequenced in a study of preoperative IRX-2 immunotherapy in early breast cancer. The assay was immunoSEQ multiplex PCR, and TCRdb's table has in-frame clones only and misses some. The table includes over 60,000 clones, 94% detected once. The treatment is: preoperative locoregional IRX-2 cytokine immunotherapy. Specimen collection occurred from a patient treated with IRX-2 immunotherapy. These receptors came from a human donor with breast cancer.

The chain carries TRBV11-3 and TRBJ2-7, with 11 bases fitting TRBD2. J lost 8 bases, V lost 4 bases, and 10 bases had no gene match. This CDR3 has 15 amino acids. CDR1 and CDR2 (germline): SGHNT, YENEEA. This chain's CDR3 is CASSSTGTSGTKQYF. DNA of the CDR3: TGTGCCAGCAGCTCTACCGGGACTAGCGGAACCAAGCAGTACTTC.

CDR3 sequence (DNA): TGTGCCAGCAGCGCGGGACTAGTTAGATCCGAGCAGTACTTC. This encodes CASSAGLVRSEQYF. J is TRBJ2-7 and V is TRBV5-5, with 8 bases lining up with TRBD2. The V segment lost 4 bases and the J segment 6 bases; nucleotides outside the gene matches: 9. Germline V gives CDR1 SGHKS, CDR2 YYEKEE (reference sequence). The CDR3 is made up of 14 amino acids.

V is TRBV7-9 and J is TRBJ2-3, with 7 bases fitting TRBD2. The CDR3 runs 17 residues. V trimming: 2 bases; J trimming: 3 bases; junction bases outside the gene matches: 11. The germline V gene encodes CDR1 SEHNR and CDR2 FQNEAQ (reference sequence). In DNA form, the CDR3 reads TGTGCCAGCAGCTTACGACCGTGGGGAGGGAGGACAGATACGCAGTATTTT. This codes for CASSLRPWGGRTDTQYF.

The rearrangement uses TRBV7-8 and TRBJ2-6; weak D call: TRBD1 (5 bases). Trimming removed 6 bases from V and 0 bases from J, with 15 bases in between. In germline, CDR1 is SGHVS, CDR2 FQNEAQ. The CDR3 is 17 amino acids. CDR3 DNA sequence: TGTGCCAGCAGTTTCCACCTGGACATCTCTGGGGCCAACGTCCTGACTTTC. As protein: CASSFHLDISGANVLTF.

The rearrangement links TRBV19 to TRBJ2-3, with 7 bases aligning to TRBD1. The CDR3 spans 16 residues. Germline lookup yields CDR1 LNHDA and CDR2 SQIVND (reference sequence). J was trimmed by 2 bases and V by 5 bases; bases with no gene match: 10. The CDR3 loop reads CASSLRRQGNTDTQYF. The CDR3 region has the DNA TGTGCCAGTAGTCTACGCCGACAGGGAAACACAGATACGCAGTATTTT. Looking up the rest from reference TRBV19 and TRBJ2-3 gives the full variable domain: DGGITQSPKYLFRKEGQNVTLSCEQNLNHDAMYWYRQDPGQGLRLIYYSQIVNDFQKGDIAEGYSVSREKKESFPLTVTSAQKNPTAFYLCASSLRRQGNTDTQYFGPGTRLTVL.

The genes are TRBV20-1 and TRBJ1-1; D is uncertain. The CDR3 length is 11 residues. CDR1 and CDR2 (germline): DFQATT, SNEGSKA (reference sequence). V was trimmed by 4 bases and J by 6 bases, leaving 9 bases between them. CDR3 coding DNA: TGCAGTGCTACTCTGGTCCCTGAAGCTTTCTTT. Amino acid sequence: CSATLVPEAFF.

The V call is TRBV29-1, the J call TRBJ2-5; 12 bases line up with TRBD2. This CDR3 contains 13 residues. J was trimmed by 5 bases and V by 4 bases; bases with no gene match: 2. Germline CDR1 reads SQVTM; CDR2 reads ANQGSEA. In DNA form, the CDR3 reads TGCAGCGTTGGGCTAGCGGGGGGGGAGACCCAGTACTTC. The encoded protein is CSVGLAGGETQYF.

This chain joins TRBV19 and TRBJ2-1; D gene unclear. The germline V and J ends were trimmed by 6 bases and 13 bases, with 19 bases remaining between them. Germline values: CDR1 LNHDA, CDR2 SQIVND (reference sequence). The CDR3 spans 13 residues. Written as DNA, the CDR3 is TGTGCCAGTAGCACCTTCAGTGGGCTCGCCCAGTTCTTC. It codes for CASSTFSGLAQFF.

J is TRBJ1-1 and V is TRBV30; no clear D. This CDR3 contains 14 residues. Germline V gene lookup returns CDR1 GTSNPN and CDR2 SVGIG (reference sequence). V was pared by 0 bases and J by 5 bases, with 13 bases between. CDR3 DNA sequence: TGTGCCTGGAGTGTACCCGGGGTAGGTACTGAAGCTTTCTTT. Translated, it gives CAWSVPGVGTEAFF.

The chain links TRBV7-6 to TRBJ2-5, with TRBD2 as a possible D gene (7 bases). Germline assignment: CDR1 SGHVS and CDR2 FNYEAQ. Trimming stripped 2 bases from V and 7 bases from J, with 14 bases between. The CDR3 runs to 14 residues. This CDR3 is CASSLNGGPGTQYF. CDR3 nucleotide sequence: TGTGCCAGCAGCTTAAACGGGGGGCCTGGGACCCAGTACTTC.

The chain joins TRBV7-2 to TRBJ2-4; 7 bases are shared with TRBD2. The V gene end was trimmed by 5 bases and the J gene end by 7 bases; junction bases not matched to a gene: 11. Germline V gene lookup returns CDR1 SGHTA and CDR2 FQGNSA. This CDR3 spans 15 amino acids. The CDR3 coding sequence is TGTGCCAGCAGCCCCCGGGGGAGGGTTGGCAACATTCAGTACTTC. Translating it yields CASSPRGRVGNIQYF.

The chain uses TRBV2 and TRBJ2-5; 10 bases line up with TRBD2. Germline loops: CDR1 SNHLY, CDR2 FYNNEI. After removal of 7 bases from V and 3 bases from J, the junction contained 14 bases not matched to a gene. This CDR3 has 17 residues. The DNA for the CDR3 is TGTGCCAGCAACCAACTCAGGGGCACTAGCGGGAAAGAGACCCAGTACTTC. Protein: CASNQLRGTSGKETQYF.

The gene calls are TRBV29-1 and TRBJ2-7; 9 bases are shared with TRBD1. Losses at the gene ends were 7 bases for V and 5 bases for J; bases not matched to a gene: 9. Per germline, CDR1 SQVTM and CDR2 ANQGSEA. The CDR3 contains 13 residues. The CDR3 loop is CSGRDRVGDEQYF. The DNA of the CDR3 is TGCAGCGGCCGGGACAGGGTGGGCGACGAGCAGTACTTC.

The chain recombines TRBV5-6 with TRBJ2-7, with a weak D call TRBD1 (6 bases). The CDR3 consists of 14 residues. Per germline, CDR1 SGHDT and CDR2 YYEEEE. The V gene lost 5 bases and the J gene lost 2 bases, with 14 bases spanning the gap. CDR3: CASSPDRIPYEQYF. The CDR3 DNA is TGTGCCAGCAGTCCTGACAGGATCCCCTACGAGCAGTACTTC.

CDR3 amino acids: CSVIHPGLGYEQYF. The CDR3 DNA follows: TGCAGCGTTATACATCCGGGACTAGGCTACGAGCAGTACTTC. The chain combines TRBV29-1 with TRBJ2-7; TRBD2 agrees at 8 bases. The CDR3 runs to 14 residues. The V gene end was trimmed by 5 bases and the J gene end by 3 bases; junction bases not matched to a gene: 9. Germline V CDR1 and CDR2: SQVTM, ANQGSEA.

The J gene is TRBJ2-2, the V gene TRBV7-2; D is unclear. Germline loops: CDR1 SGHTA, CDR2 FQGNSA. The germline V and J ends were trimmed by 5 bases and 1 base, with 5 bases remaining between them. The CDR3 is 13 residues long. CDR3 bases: TGTGCCAGCAGCGACAAGAACACCGGGGAGCTGTTTTTT. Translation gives CASSDKNTGELFF.

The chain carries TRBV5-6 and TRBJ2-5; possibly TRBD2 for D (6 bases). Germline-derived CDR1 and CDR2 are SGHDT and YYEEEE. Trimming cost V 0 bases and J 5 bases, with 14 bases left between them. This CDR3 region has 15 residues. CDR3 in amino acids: CASSLGAGRGETQYF. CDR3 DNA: TGTGCCAGCAGCTTGGGAGCAGGGCGGGGTGAGACCCAGTACTTC.

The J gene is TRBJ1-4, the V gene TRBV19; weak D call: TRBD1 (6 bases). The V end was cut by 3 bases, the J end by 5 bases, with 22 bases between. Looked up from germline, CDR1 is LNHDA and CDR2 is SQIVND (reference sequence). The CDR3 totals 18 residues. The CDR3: CASSIFDRYRGRNEKLFF. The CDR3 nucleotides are TGTGCCAGTAGTATCTTCGACAGGTATCGGGGAAGGAATGAAAAACTGTTTTTT.

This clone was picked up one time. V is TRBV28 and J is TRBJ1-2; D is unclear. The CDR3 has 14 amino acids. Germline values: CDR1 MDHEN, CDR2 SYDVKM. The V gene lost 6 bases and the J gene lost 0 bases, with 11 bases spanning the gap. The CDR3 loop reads CASRPGGPNYGYTF. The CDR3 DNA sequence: TGTGCCAGCAGACCGGGAGGTCCTAACTATGGCTACACCTTC.

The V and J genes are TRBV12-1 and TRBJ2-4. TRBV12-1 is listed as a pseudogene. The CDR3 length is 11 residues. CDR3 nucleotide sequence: TGTGCCAGCAGCTTTAAAAACATTCAGTACTTC. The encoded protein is CASSFKNIQYF.

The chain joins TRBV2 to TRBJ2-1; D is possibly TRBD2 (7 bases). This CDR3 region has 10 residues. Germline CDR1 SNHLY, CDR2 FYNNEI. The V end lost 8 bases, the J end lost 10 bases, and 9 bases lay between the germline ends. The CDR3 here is CASGGGEQFF. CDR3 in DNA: TGTGCCAGCGGGGGGGGCGAGCAGTTCTTC.

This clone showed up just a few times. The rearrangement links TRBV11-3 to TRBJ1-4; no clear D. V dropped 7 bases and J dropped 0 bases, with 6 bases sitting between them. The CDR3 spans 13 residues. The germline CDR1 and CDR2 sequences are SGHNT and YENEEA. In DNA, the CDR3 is TGTGCCAGCACCATATCAACTAATGAAAAACTGTTTTTT. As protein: CASTISTNEKLFF.

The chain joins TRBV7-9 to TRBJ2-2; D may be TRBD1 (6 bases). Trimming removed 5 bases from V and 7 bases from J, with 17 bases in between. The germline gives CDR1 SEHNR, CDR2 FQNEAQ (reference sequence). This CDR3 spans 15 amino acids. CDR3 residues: CASSLVQGTDGELFF. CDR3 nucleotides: TGTGCCAGCAGCCTCGTCCAGGGGACGGACGGGGAGCTGTTTTTT.

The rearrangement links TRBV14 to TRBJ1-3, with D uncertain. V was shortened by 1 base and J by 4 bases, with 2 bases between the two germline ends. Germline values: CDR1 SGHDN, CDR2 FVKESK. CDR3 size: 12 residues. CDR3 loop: CASSQVGNTIYF. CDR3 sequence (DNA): TGTGCCAGCAGCCAAGTCGGAAACACCATATATTTT.

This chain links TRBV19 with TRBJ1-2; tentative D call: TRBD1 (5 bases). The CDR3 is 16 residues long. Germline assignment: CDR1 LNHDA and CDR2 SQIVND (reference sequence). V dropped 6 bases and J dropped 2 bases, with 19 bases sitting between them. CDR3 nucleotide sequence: TGTGCCAGTAGCAAGATTGGGAGGGACGGCAACTATGGCTACACCTTC. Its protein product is CASSKIGRDGNYGYTF.

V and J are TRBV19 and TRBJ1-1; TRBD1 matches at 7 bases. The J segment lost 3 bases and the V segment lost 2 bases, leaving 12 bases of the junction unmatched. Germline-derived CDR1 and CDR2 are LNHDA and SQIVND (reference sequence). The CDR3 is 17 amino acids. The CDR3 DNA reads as TGTGCCAGTAGTATATGGCTTGGGGACAGTGGGGACACTGAAGCTTTCTTT. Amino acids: CASSIWLGDSGDTEAFF.

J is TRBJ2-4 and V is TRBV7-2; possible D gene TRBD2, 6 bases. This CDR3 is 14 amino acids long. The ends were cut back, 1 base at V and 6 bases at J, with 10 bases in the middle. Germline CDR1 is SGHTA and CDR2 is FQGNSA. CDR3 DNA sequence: TGTGCCAGCAGCTTAGTACTAGCCGGAAACATTCAGTACTTC. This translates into CASSLVLAGNIQYF.

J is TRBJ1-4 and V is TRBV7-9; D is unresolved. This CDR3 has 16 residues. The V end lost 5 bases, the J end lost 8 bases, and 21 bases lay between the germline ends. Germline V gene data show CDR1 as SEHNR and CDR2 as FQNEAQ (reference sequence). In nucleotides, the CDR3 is TGTGCCAGCAGCAGAGTATGGTCGGGTGGATACGAAAAACTGTTTTTT. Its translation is CASSRVWSGGYEKLFF.

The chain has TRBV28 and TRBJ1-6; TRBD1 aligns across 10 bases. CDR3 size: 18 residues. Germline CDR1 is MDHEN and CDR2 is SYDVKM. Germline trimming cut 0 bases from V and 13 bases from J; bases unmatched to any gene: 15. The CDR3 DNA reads TGTGCCAGCAGTTTATGGACAGGGGGCCTTCTCAGTCATGTGCCCCTCCACTTT. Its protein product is CASSLWTGGLLSHVPLHF.

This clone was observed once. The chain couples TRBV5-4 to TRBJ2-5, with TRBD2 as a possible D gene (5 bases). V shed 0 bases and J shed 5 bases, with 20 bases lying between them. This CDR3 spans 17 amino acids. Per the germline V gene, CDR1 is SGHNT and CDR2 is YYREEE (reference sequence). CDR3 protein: CASSLVGAGDTGETQYF. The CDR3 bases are TGTGCCAGCAGCTTGGTGGGAGCCGGGGATACCGGGGAGACCCAGTACTTC.

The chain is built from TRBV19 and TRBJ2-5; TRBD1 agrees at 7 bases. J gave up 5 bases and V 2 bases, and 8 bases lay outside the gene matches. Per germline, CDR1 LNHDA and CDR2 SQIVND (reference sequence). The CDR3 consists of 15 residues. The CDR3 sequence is CASSIWDSSGETQYF. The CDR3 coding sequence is TGTGCCAGTAGTATATGGGACAGCTCCGGGGAGACCCAGTACTTC.

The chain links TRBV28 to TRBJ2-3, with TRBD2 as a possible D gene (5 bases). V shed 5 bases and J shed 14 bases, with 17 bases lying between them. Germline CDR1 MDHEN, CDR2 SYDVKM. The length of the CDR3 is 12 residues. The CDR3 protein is CASSITGSVWYF. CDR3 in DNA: TGTGCCAGCAGTATCACGGGGTCCGTTTGGTATTTT.